Included here is one T cell receptor (beta chain) sequence, with context. Its antigen is as yet unknown. Germline-derived CDR1 and CDR2 are MNHEY and SMNVEV (reference sequence). The junction had 9 bases not matched to a gene; V was cut back by 4 bases and J by 6 bases. The CDR3 consists of 17 residues. The sample belongs to a study of cytomegalovirus exposure and HLA in healthy donors. The PCR contained 60 Vbeta and 13 Jbeta primers. TCRdb keeps only in-frame clones here, not all; method: immunoSEQ multiplex PCR. The sample includes about 72,000 clones, around 78% of them seen just once. Study conclusions and caveats: A later analysis found most CMV-associated TCR beta chains apparently HLA-restricted. Reportedly, fewer N-insertions than the approximately 680-donor mean appeared in an Asian-associated ancestry cluster in a later analysis. Altogether, some 170 TCR beta chains were recorded as cytomegalovirus-associated.

The chain is built from TRBV27 and TRBJ2-1; the match to TRBD2 covers 13 bases. The specimen sequenced was PBMCs. The source is a man in his forties in good health and CMV-seronegative. CDR3 in amino acids: CASSSLGTSGDLNEQFF. CDR3 nucleotide sequence: TGTGCCAGCAGTTCTCTAGGGACTAGCGGGGACCTCAATGAGCAGTTCTTC.